This T cell receptor beta chain is from a study of cytomegalovirus exposure and HLA in healthy donors. The study's findings and limits: As was reported, the HLA-A and HLA-B alleles of most subjects were accurately predicted from TCR beta sequences.

PCR employed 60 Vbeta and 13 Jbeta primers. Data came from immunoSEQ multiplex PCR; TCRdb stores just in-frame clones and leaves some out. The sample carries about 110,000 clones, 77% recorded once. Comments on this clone: Its antigen is undetermined.

The receptor's source is a male donor in good health and CMV-seronegative. The source material was PBMCs.

The CDR3 region has the DNA TGTGCCAGCACCGCCGGGGGTGCTGGGGCCAACGTCCTGACTTTC. Encoded protein: CASTAGGAGANVLTF. The V call is TRBV7-6, the J call TRBJ2-6; D perhaps matches TRBD2 (6 bases). Trimming cost V 7 bases and J 2 bases, with 12 bases left between them. Germline CDR1 is SGHVS and CDR2 is FNYEAQ. The CDR3 extends over 15 amino acids.